A single sample gave rise to the 11 T cell receptor beta chains below, sequenced in a study of T cell clonality in common variable immunodeficiency (dated by TCRdb to about 2015). General conclusions and limits of the study: Fewer deletions and N-nucleotide insertions were reportedly observed in CVID TCRbeta sequences, and highly modified clones with 13 or more V deletions were reportedly absent from CVID TCRbeta sequences.

Their specific antigens are unknown. Libraries came from the immunoSEQ multiplex PCR assay. This is the immuneACCESS table as TCRdb keeps it, with only in-frame sequences that have V and J called. A part of the clones is gone; compared with another copy, unresolved V genes explain less than half, and the rest is unexplained. The sample features 15,000 to 20,000 clones, and none is a singleton. The ten largest clonotypes hold around 2.3% of the sample. Sequencing was done on a sample of peripheral blood mononuclear cells. Receptor source: a human donor with common variable immunodeficiency.

This clone counts as medium-sized. The read comes to an end 3 residues before the CDR3 does, leaving the germline J gene to fill in the end. The chain has TRBV5-1 and TRBJ2-3; 7 bases are a match to TRBD2. Trimming at V came to 7 bases and at J to 1 base, leaving 6 bases not matched to a gene. The CDR3 consists of 14 residues. Germline V gene sequence: CDR1 SGHRS, CDR2 YFSETQ. Incomplete CDR3 DNA: TGCGCCAGCTGCATGAGCGGGGGCACAGATACG. Its translation: CASCMSGGTDT. In full, the CDR3 is CASCMSGGTDTQYF.

This clone was counted between two and nine times. The observed sequence ends 3 residues before the CDR3 terminus, with the missing tail filled in from the germline J gene. The genes are TRBV7-8 and TRBJ2-1; 7 bases fit TRBD2. Trimming cost V 1 base and J 7 bases; bases outside gene matches: 4. This CDR3 contains 14 residues. Germline assignment: CDR1 SGHVS and CDR2 FQNEAQ. Partial CDR3 DNA: TGTGCCAGCAGCTTAGTGACTAGCATAAATGAG. Its protein is CASSLVTSINE. The entire CDR3 protein is CASSLVTSINEQFF. Complete variable domain (other parts from reference TRBV7-8 and TRBJ2-1): GAGVSQSPRYKVAKRGQDVALRCDPISGHVSLFWYQQALGQGPEFLTYFQNEAQLDKSGLPSDRFFAERPEGSVSTLKIQRTQQEDSAVYLCASSLVTSINEQFFGPGTRLTVL.

This clone was seen repeatedly, ten times or more. The CDR3 is cut off 3 residues early in the read; its end comes from the germline J gene. This rearrangement joins TRBV5-1 to TRBJ2-1; TRBD2 aligns across 16 bases. CDR3 size: 19 residues. Germline CDR1 and CDR2: SGHRS and YFSETQ. The V segment lost 0 bases and the J segment 7 bases; nucleotides outside the gene matches: 10. The sequenced CDR3 bases are TGCGCCAGCAGCTTGGTGGGACTAGCGGGAGGGAGTTTTGGAAATGAG. It encodes CASSLVGLAGGSFGNE. The CDR3, in full, reads CASSLVGLAGGSFGNEQFF.

This clone was observed a few times. The observed sequence ends 3 residues before the CDR3 terminus, with the missing tail filled in from the germline J gene. The genes are TRBV5-1 and TRBJ1-2; D may be TRBD1 (6 bases). The CDR3 covers 16 residues. CDR1 is SGHRS, CDR2 YFSETQ, per germline. Between the trimmed V and J ends, which lost 3 bases and 3 bases, there was a span of 18 bases. CDR3 DNA (partial): TGCGCCAGCAGCTCACAATACCGGGACACTCACTATGGC. Amino acid sequence: CASSSQYRDTHYG. The full CDR3 protein reads CASSSQYRDTHYGYTF. The whole variable domain, remainder taken from reference TRBV5-1 and TRBJ1-2, is KAGVTQTPRYLIKTRGQQVTLSCSPISGHRSVSWYQQTPGQGLQFLFEYFSETQRNKGNFPGRFSGRQFSNSRSEMNVSTLELGDSALYLCASSSQYRDTHYGYTFGSGTRLTVV.

This clone has a count of ten or more. The observed sequence ends 3 residues before the CDR3 terminus, with the missing tail filled in from the germline J gene. V usage is TRBV19 and J usage is TRBJ1-1; TRBD1 aligns across 7 bases. Germline V gene lookup returns CDR1 LNHDA and CDR2 SQIVND (reference sequence). The CDR3 runs 14 residues. V trimming: 4 bases; J trimming: 1 base; junction bases outside the gene matches: 3. This chain's CDR3 is CASSTGQWNTEAFF. Incomplete CDR3 DNA: TGTGCCAGTAGTACGGGACAGTGGAACACTGAA.

This clone was recorded at least ten times. The sequence runs out 3 residues before the end of the CDR3; the remainder is reconstructed from the germline J gene. The rearrangement uses TRBV29-1 and TRBJ2-5, with D perhaps TRBD2 (7 bases). From germline, CDR1 is SQVTM and CDR2 ANQGSEA. Trimming pared 6 bases from V and 1 base from J, leaving 15 bases between. The CDR3 totals 14 residues. The CDR3 reads CSVRGGGGQETQYF. CDR3 DNA, as far as it was read: TGCAGCGTGAGGGGGGGAGGGGGCCAAGAGACC. Using reference TRBV29-1 and TRBJ2-5 for the parts outside the CDR3, the full variable domain is SAVISQKPSRDICQRGTSLTIQCQVDSQVTMMFWYRQQPGQSLTLIATANQGSEATYESGFVIDKFPISRPNLTFSTLTVSNMSPEDSSIYLCSVRGGGGQETQYFGPGTRLLVL.

This clone was seen ten or more times. Read data end 3 residues before the CDR3 end; the end is taken from the germline J gene. The rearrangement links TRBV28 to TRBJ2-7; 11 bases align to TRBD2. Germline loops: CDR1 MDHEN, CDR2 SYDVKM. There are 16 residues in the CDR3. The V and J ends lost 7 bases and 6 bases, in that order; junction bases with no gene match: 14. The sequenced CDR3 bases are TGTGCCAGCACGTCTGGGACGACTAGCGGGAAACGCGAG. Translated: CASTSGTTSGKRE. The full CDR3 protein is CASTSGTTSGKREQYF.

This clone has ten or more counts. The CDR3 end is not reached by the read, which stops 3 residues before it; the germline J gene fills it in. The V call is TRBV5-1, the J call TRBJ2-7; D may be TRBD1 (6 bases). This CDR3 spans 13 amino acids. Germline CDR1 reads SGHRS; CDR2 reads YFSETQ. The V and J ends lost 5 bases and 6 bases respectively, with 15 bases between them. The CDR3 here is CASRQDLGAEQYF. The covered CDR3 bases are TGCGCCAGCAGACAAGATCTGGGGGCCGAG.

This clone showed up many times. The CDR3 is cut off 3 residues early in the read; its end comes from the germline J gene. The rearrangement links TRBV5-8 to TRBJ2-5; 9 nucleotides align to TRBD1. V dropped 4 bases and J dropped 5; count of bases not matched to a gene: 9. Germline V gene sequence: CDR1 SGHTS, CDR2 YDEGEE. The CDR3 totals 15 residues. CDR3 sequence reads: CASSAPGQGGETQYF. The covered CDR3 bases are TGTGCCAGCAGCGCTCCGGGACAGGGTGGGGAGACC.

This clone was recorded at least ten times. The CDR3 end falls 3 residues outside the read, so it is completed with the germline J gene. The rearrangement joins TRBV14 to TRBJ1-2; D might be TRBD1 (5 bases). CDR1 SGHDN and CDR2 FVKESK come from the germline V gene. The CDR3 is made up of 13 amino acids. With 6 bases removed from V and 4 bases from J, the gap between germline ends came to 12 bases. CDR3 region: CASSYLGAYGYTF. CDR3 DNA (partial): TGTGCCAGCAGTTACCTTGGGGCCTATGGC.

This clone has a handful of counts. The read terminates 3 residues ahead of where the CDR3 ends, so the germline J gene completes it. This chain joins TRBV18 and TRBJ2-7, with D possibly matching TRBD1 (5 bases). This CDR3 contains 14 residues. Per germline, CDR1 KGHSH and CDR2 LQKENI. V was shortened by 1 base and J by 3 bases, with 10 bases between the two germline ends. The CDR3 DNA, read in part, is TGTGCCAGCTCACCACGTAAGGACATCTACGAG. Translating it yields CASSPRKDIYE. The entire CDR3 sequence reads CASSPRKDIYEQYF.